This TCR beta chain was sequenced during a study of T-cell reconstitution after alpha-beta-depleted transplantation in children. Study-level results: Several hundred expanded graft clones reportedly were the source of alpha-beta T cells about two months after transplant.

The table lists this clonotype with a few counts. The antigen remains unidentified. The V gene end was trimmed by 6 bases and the J gene end by 4 bases; junction bases not matched to a gene: 9. The CDR3 totals 14 residues. Germline V gene data show CDR1 as DFQATT and CDR2 as SNEGSKA (reference sequence). A TCRbeta library incorporating unique molecular identifiers was prepared. TCRdb fed the PCR reads into MiXCR, producing one record per CDR3 protein. The table has fewer than 250,000 distinct CDR3 sequences, around a sixth seen once. The sequencing used PBMCs, mostly from graft donor cells, collected 360 days after TCRalphabeta/CD19-depleted stem cell transplant. This TCR was sampled from a male patient aged 2 to 10 who had a stem cell transplant for acute lymphoblastic leukemia, so the T cells may come from the graft donor. V usage is TRBV20-1 and J usage is TRBJ2-5; 9 bases agree with TRBD2. CDR3 sequence: CSAFPGLALETQYF. Here the CDR3 DNA reads TGCAGTGCATTCCCGGGACTAGCTTTAGAGACCCAGTACTTC.